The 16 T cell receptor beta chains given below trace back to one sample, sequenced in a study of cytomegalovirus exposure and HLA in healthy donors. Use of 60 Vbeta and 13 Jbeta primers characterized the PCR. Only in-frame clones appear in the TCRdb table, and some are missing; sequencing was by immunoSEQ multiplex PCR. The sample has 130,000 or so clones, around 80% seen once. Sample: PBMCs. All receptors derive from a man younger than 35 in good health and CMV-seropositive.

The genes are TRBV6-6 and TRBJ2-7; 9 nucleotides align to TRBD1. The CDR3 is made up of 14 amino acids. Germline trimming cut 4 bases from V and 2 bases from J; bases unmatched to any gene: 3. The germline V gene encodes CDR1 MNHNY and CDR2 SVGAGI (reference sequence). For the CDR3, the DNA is TGTGCCAGCAGTTCCGGGACAGGGACCTACGAGCAGTACTTC. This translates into CASSSGTGTYEQYF.

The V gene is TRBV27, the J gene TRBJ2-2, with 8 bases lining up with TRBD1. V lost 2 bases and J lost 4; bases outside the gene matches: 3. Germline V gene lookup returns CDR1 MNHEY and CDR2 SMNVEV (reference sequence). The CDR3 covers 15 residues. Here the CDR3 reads CASSLGTGATGELFF. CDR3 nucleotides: TGTGCCAGCAGTTTAGGGACAGGTGCCACCGGGGAGCTGTTTTTT.

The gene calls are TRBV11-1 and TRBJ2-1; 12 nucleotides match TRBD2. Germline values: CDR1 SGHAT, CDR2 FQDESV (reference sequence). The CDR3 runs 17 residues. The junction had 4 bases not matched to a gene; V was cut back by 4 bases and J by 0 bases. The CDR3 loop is CASSSLAGGLSYNEQFF. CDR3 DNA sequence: TGTGCCAGCAGCTCGCTAGCGGGAGGGCTCTCCTACAATGAGCAGTTCTTC.

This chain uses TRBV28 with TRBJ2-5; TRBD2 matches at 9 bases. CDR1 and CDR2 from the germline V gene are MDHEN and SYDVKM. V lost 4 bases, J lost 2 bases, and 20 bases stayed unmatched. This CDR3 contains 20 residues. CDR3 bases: TGTGCCAGCAGTTCCCCCGGACTAGCGTCCAAGACAAGGGCTCAAGAGACCCAGTACTTC. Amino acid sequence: CASSSPGLASKTRAQETQYF. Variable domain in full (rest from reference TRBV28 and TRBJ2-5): DVKVTQSSRYLVKRTGEKVFLECVQDMDHENMFWYRQDPGLGLRLIYFSYDVKMKEKGDIPEGYSVSREKKERFSLILESASTNQTSMYLCASSSPGLASKTRAQETQYFGPGTRLLVL.

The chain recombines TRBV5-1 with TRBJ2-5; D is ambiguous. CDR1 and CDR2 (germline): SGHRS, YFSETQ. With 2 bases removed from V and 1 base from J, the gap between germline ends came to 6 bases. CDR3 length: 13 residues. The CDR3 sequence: CASSLQFQETQYF. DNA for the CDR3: TGCGCCAGCAGCTTACAGTTCCAAGAGACCCAGTACTTC.

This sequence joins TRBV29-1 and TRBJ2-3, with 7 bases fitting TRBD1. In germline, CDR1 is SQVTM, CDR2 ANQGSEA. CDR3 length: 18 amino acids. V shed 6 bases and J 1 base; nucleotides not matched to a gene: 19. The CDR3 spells CSVEQGSRDRRRTDTQYF. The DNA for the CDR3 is TGCAGCGTCGAACAGGGGTCCCGGGACCGTAGACGCACAGATACGCAGTATTTT.

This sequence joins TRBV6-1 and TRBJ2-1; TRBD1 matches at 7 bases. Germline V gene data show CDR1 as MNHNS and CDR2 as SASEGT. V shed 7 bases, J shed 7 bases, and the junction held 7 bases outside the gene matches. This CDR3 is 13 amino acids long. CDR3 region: CASIISQGNEQFF. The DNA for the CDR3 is TGTGCCAGCATCATCTCACAGGGGAATGAGCAGTTCTTC.

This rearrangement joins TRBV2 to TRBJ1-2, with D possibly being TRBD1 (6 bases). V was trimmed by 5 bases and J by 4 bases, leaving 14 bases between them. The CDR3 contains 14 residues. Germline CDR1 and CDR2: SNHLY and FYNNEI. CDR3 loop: CASSTGPSFYGYTF. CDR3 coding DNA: TGTGCCAGCAGTACAGGGCCATCCTTCTATGGCTACACCTTC.

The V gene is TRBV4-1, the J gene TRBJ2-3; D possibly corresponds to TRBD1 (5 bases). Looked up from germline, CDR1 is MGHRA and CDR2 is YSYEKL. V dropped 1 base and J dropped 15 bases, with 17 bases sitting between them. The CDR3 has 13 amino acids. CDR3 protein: CASSQVVTDPEYF. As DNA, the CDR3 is TGCGCCAGCAGCCAAGTAGTGACAGACCCCGAATATTTT.

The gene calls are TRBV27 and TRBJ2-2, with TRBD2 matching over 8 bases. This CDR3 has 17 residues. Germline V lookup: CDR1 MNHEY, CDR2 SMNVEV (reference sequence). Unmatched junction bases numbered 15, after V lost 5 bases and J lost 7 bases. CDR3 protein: CASSPPSGWAAVGELFF. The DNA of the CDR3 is TGTGCCAGCAGTCCCCCTAGCGGGTGGGCCGCGGTCGGGGAGCTGTTTTTT.

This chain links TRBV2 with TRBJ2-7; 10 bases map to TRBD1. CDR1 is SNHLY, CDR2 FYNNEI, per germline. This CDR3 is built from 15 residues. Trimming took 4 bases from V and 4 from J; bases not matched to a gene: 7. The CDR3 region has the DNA TGTGCCAGCAGTGGGCCGGGACAGGGGTGGTACGAGCAGTACTTC. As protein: CASSGPGQGWYEQYF.

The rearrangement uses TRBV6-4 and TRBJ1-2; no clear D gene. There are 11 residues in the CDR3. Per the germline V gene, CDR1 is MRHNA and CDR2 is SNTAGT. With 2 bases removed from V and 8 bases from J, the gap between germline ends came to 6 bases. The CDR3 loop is CASSDSGGYTF. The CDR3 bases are TGTGCCAGCAGTGACAGCGGGGGCTACACCTTC.

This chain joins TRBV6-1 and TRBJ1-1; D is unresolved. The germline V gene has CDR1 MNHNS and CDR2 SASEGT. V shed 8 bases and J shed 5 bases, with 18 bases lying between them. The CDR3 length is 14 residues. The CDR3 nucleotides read TGTGCCAGCCTCCTTAAACTAGGGTGGACTGAAGCTTTCTTT. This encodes CASLLKLGWTEAFF.

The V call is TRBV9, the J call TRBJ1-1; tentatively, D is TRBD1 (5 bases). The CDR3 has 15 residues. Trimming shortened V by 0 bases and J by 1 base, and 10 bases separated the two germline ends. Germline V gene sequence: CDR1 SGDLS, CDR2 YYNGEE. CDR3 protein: CASSVGAGRNTEAFF. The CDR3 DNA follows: TGTGCCAGCAGCGTAGGGGCAGGGCGGAACACTGAAGCTTTCTTT.

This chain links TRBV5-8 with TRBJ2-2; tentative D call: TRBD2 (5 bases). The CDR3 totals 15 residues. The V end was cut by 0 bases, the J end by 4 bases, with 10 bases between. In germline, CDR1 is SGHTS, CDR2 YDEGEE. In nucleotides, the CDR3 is TGTGCCAGCAGCTTGGGAGCGGCCCCCACCGGGGAGCTGTTTTTT. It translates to CASSLGAAPTGELFF. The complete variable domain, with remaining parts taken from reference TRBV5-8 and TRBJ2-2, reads EAGVTQSPTHLIKTRGQQATLRCSPISGHTSVYWYQQALGLGLQFLLWYDEGEERNRGNFPPRFSGRQFPNYSSELNVNALELEDSALYLCASSLGAAPTGELFFGEGSRLTVL.

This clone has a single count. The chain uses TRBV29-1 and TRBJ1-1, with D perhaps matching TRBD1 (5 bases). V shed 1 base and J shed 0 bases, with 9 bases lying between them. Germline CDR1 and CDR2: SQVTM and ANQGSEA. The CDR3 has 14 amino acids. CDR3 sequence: CSVEGGVLNTEAFF. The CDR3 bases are TGCAGCGTTGAAGGGGGGGTACTGAACACTGAAGCTTTCTTT.